This T cell receptor (beta chain) was observed in a study of somatic mutations in cytotoxic T cells in rheumatoid arthritis. By frequency in the sample, this clone is medium-sized. Antigen specificity is unknown. Both CD4+ and CD8+ cells were separated through positive magnetic bead selection, and their purity was verified using flow cytometry. The study's findings and limits: A rise in CD8+ clonality with age was seen in rheumatoid arthritis patients but not in healthy controls. CD8+ T cells showed clonality that did not differ significantly between patients with rheumatoid arthritis and age-matched healthy controls.

Profiled with immunoSEQ multiplex PCR; TCRdb holds only in-frame clones, not every one. Among some 26,000 clones, around 76% were seen once, and the ten largest hold roughly 5%. Germline CDR1 MNHEY, CDR2 SMNVEV (reference sequence). The trim removed 9 bases at V and 4 bases at J, leaving 8 bases unmatched. There are 13 residues in the CDR3. Source material: CD8+ T cells sorted from blood. The sequence derives from a man in his fifties in good health. The V call is TRBV27, the J call TRBJ1-1; TRBD1 aligns across 7 bases. CDR3 nucleotide sequence: TGTGCCAGTATGACAGGGTTTGGCACTGAAGCTTTCTTT. Protein product: CASMTGFGTEAFF.